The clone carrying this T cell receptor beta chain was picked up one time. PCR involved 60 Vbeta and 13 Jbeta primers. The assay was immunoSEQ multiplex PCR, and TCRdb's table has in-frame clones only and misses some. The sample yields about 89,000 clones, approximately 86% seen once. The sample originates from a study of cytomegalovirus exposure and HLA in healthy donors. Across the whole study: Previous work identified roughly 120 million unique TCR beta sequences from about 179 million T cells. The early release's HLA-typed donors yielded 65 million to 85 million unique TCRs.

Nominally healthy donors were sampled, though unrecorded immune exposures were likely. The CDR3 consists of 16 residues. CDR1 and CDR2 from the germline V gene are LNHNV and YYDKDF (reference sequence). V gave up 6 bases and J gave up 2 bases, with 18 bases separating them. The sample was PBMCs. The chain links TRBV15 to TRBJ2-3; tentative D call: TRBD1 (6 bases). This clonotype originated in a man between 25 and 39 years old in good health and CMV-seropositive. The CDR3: CATSPRVGGATDTQYF. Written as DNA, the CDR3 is TGTGCCACCAGTCCGAGAGTAGGGGGAGCCACAGATACGCAGTATTTT.